The 22 T cell receptor beta chains presented below share a single source sample, sequenced in a study of blood T cell repertoires in COVID-19. Assay used: immunoSEQ multiplex PCR; TCRdb lists only in-frame clones, some missing. Seen here are about 70,000 clones, over 70% observed once, and the top ten hold 9.5% to 10%. Sequencing was carried out using peripheral blood. The receptor source for this set is a human donor in a cohort sampled during active COVID-19.

The chain couples TRBV2 to TRBJ1-1; possibly TRBD1 for D (5 bases). Germline CDR1 SNHLY, CDR2 FYNNEI. V lost 6 bases to trimming and J lost 8 bases, with 10 bases between them. The CDR3 is 11 residues long. The CDR3 is CASRSGSEAFF. The CDR3, as DNA: TGTGCCAGCAGGTCAGGGTCGGAAGCTTTCTTT.

This clone was counted a few times. This chain links TRBV27 with TRBJ2-2; 7 bases line up with TRBD2. J was trimmed by 5 bases and V by 5 bases; bases with no gene match: 2. CDR3 length: 13 amino acids. Germline V CDR1 and CDR2: MNHEY, SMNVEV (reference sequence). The chain's CDR3 is CASSTGGTGELFF. CDR3 nucleotides: TGTGCCAGCAGTACCGGGGGGACCGGGGAGCTGTTTTTT.

The chain combines TRBV10-3 with TRBJ2-7; 9 bases match TRBD1. Trimming took 4 bases from V and 0 from J; bases not matched to a gene: 4. The CDR3 runs 15 residues. Germline V lookup: CDR1 ENHRY, CDR2 SYGVKD. The CDR3 sequence is CAISGGTGSSYEQYF. The DNA of the CDR3 is TGTGCCATCAGTGGCGGGACAGGGAGCTCCTACGAGCAGTACTTC.

This clone was seen once. V is TRBV5-1 and J is TRBJ1-4; 8 bases agree with TRBD1. CDR3 length: 14 residues. The junction had 7 bases not matched to a gene; V was cut back by 4 bases and J by 8 bases. The germline V gene has CDR1 SGHRS and CDR2 YFSETQ. Here the CDR3 reads CASSVGTGREKLFF. For the CDR3, the DNA is TGCGCCAGCAGCGTCGGGACAGGACGGGAAAAACTGTTTTTT.

V usage is TRBV11-2 and J usage is TRBJ1-1; possible D gene TRBD1, 5 bases. The V and J ends lost 3 bases and 8 bases respectively, with 10 bases between them. CDR3 length: 12 amino acids. Looked up from germline, CDR1 is SGHAT and CDR2 is FQNNGV. DNA for the CDR3: TGTGCCAGCAGCTTTTATGGGGCCGAAGCTTTCTTT. This gives the protein CASSFYGAEAFF. The full variable domain, in which reference TRBV11-2 and TRBJ1-1 provide the parts outside the CDR3, is EAGVAQSPRYKIIEKRQSVAFWCNPISGHATLYWYQQILGQGPKLLIQFQNNGVVDDSQLPKDRFSAERLKGVDSTLKIQPAKLEDSAVYLCASSFYGAEAFFGQGTRLTVV.

The V and J genes are TRBV2 and TRBJ2-3, with TRBD1 identical over 8 bases. There are 14 residues in the CDR3. The germline CDR1 and CDR2 sequences are SNHLY and FYNNEI. Germline trimming cut 8 bases from V and 2 bases from J; bases unmatched to any gene: 6. This chain's CDR3 is CASGQGALTDTQYF. DNA of the CDR3: TGTGCCAGCGGACAGGGTGCCCTCACAGATACGCAGTATTTT. Drawing the rest from reference TRBV2 and TRBJ2-3, the complete variable domain is EPEVTQTPSHQVTQMGQEVILRCVPISNHLYFYWYRQILGQKVEFLVSFYNNEISEKSEIFDDQFSVERPDGSNFTLKIRSTKLEDSAMYFCASGQGALTDTQYFGPGTRLTVL.

In its sample, this clone was seen a few times. The chain joins TRBV5-1 to TRBJ1-5; D might be TRBD1 (6 bases). V was trimmed by 4 bases and J by 2 bases, leaving 13 bases between them. CDR1 and CDR2 from the germline V gene are SGHRS and YFSETQ. This CDR3 is built from 15 residues. The CDR3 nucleotides are TGCGCCAGCAGCGCGGGGGGCCTCGGCAATCAGCCCCAGCATTTT. Its translation: CASSAGGLGNQPQHF.

V usage is TRBV6-5 and J usage is TRBJ1-5, with D hard to call. Germline V gene sequence: CDR1 MNHEY, CDR2 SVGAGI. There are 13 residues in the CDR3. V lost 7 bases to trimming and J lost 5 bases, with 12 bases between them. CDR3 bases: TGTGCCAGCACTCTAGACCGGCATCAGCCCCAGCATTTT. It specifies CASTLDRHQPQHF.

The V gene is TRBV7-8, the J gene TRBJ1-2; D is ambiguous. Germline CDR1 reads SGHVS; CDR2 reads FQNEAQ. The V end was cut by 5 bases, the J end by 2 bases, with 12 bases between. The CDR3 runs to 14 residues. The DNA for the CDR3 is TGTGCCAGCAGCACTGACACCCTAAACTATGGCTACACCTTC. This sequence encodes CASSTDTLNYGYTF.

The chain links TRBV9 to TRBJ2-1, with a tentative D call TRBD2 (5 bases). The CDR3 runs to 14 residues. V gave up 3 bases and J gave up 3 bases, with 10 bases separating them. Germline V gives CDR1 SGDLS, CDR2 YYNGEE. CDR3 amino acids: CASSAGISYNEQFF. The CDR3 nucleotides are TGTGCCAGCAGCGCCGGGATCAGCTACAATGAGCAGTTCTTC.

The V gene is TRBV13, the J gene TRBJ1-6; D perhaps matches TRBD1 (6 bases). This CDR3 contains 15 residues. Germline V CDR1 and CDR2: PRHDT, FYEKMQ (reference sequence). V shed 0 bases and J shed 8 bases, with 11 bases lying between them. For the CDR3, the DNA is TGTGCCAGCAGCTTAGGAGGGGGTCGTGATTCACCCCTCCACTTT. This translates into CASSLGGGRDSPLHF.

The J gene is TRBJ1-5, the V gene TRBV5-4; no clear D gene. The CDR3 covers 15 residues. The V gene's germline CDR1 is SGHNT and CDR2 YYREEE (reference sequence). V was shortened by 2 bases and J by 2 bases, with 11 bases between the two germline ends. For the CDR3, the DNA is TGTGCCAGCAGCTTAGAACCTACAGGCAATCAGCCCCAGCATTTT. Its translation: CASSLEPTGNQPQHF.

The gene calls are TRBV5-1 and TRBJ2-3; 12 bases line up with TRBD2. The junction had 4 bases not matched to a gene; V was cut back by 3 bases and J by 5 bases. This CDR3 has 15 amino acids. Germline V gene data show CDR1 as SGHRS and CDR2 as YFSETQ. The CDR3 region is CASSSLAGGGDTQYF. The CDR3 nucleotides are TGCGCCAGCAGCTCCCTAGCGGGGGGGGGAGATACGCAGTATTTT. The full variable domain, with the rest looked up from reference TRBV5-1 and TRBJ2-3, is KAGVTQTPRYLIKTRGQQVTLSCSPISGHRSVSWYQQTPGQGLQFLFEYFSETQRNKGNFPGRFSGRQFSNSRSEMNVSTLELGDSALYLCASSSLAGGGDTQYFGPGTRLTVL.

By frequency in the sample, this clone is medium-sized. The chain is built from TRBV28 and TRBJ1-6; D is unclear. Germline CDR1 and CDR2: MDHEN and SYDVKM. This CDR3 has 16 amino acids. Trimming shortened V by 7 bases and J by 0 bases, and 13 bases separated the two germline ends. CDR3 bases: TGTGCCAGCATCACCAGACAATACTCCTATAATTCACCCCTCCACTTT. It specifies CASITRQYSYNSPLHF.

This chain connects TRBV11-3 to TRBJ2-3; 9 bases align to TRBD1. Germline values: CDR1 SGHNT, CDR2 YENEEA. J gave up 3 bases and V 5 bases, and 9 bases lay outside the gene matches. The CDR3 has 16 amino acids. The CDR3 DNA is TGTGCCAGCAGCCCGGGACAGGGAACGGGGACAGATACGCAGTATTTT. Translated, it gives CASSPGQGTGTDTQYF.

The CDR3 region has the DNA TGTGCCAGCAGAGGGGGACTAGCGGGGCCCTACGAGCAGTACTTC. This gives the protein CASRGGLAGPYEQYF. The J gene is TRBJ2-7, the V gene TRBV2; 13 nucleotides agree with TRBD2. Germline CDR1 reads SNHLY; CDR2 reads FYNNEI. V shed 6 bases and J 2 bases; nucleotides not matched to a gene: 4. This CDR3 comprises 15 residues.

V usage is TRBV27 and J usage is TRBJ1-4, with TRBD1 identical over 7 bases. The CDR3 contains 17 residues. Germline-derived CDR1 and CDR2 are MNHEY and SMNVEV (reference sequence). The V segment lost 6 bases and the J segment 4 bases; nucleotides outside the gene matches: 14. Written as DNA, the CDR3 is TGTGCCAGCAGACCCCGTGGCTTAGACAGGGATAATGAAAAACTGTTTTTT. Translation gives CASRPRGLDRDNEKLFF.

The chain recombines TRBV10-3 with TRBJ1-4, with TRBD1 as a possible D gene (5 bases). V shed 0 bases and J shed 5 bases, with 10 bases lying between them. Germline CDR1 is ENHRY and CDR2 is SYGVKD. The CDR3 is made up of 15 amino acids. DNA for the CDR3: TGTGCCATCAGTGAGTCGCCGGGGGGGAATGAAAAACTGTTTTTT. Translation gives CAISESPGGNEKLFF.

The chain links TRBV7-2 to TRBJ1-4; D unclear. The CDR3 loop spans 14 amino acids. V dropped 4 bases and J dropped 5 bases, with 11 bases sitting between them. Germline lookup yields CDR1 SGHTA and CDR2 FQGNSA. CDR3 loop: CASSSFGSNEKLFF. CDR3 sequence (DNA): TGTGCCAGCAGCTCCTTCGGGTCGAATGAAAAACTGTTTTTT.

The table lists this clone with a few counts. The chain employs TRBV4-1 and TRBJ2-7; D may be TRBD2 (7 bases). Germline V gene lookup returns CDR1 MGHRA and CDR2 YSYEKL. This CDR3 contains 16 residues. The V end was cut by 0 bases, the J end by 2 bases, with 14 bases between. CDR3 bases: TGCGCCAGCAGCCAAGATTCTAACGGGGGGCCCTACGAGCAGTACTTC. As protein: CASSQDSNGGPYEQYF.

The rearrangement links TRBV9 to TRBJ1-4; 8 positions agree with TRBD1. CDR1 is SGDLS, CDR2 YYNGEE, per germline. V gave up 0 bases and J gave up 6 bases; unmatched junction bases: 4. This CDR3 contains 15 residues. This chain's CDR3 is CASSVAYRGDEKLFF. In nucleotides, the CDR3 is TGTGCCAGCAGCGTAGCCTACAGGGGGGATGAAAAACTGTTTTTT.

The J gene is TRBJ2-7, the V gene TRBV5-4, with no clear D. Germline CDR1 and CDR2: SGHNT and YYREEE (reference sequence). Trimming cost V 0 bases and J 5 bases, with 9 bases left between them. The CDR3 loop spans 13 amino acids. CDR3 nucleotide sequence: TGTGCCAGCAGCTTGGGTCTAGTCCACGAGCAGTACTTC. Its translation is CASSLGLVHEQYF. Together with reference TRBV5-4 and TRBJ2-7, the CDR3 gives the full variable domain: ETGVTQSPTHLIKTRGQQVTLRCSSQSGHNTVSWYQQALGQGPQFIFQYYREEENGRGNFPPRFSGLQFPNYSSELNVNALELDDSALYLCASSLGLVHEQYFGPGTRLTVT.